Included here is one TCR beta chain sequence, with context. Its antigen is currently unknown. All donors participated as healthy donors of bone marrow. Donors were ostensibly healthy at sampling, although undocumented immune exposures were probable. These data belong to a study of cytomegalovirus exposure and HLA in healthy donors. Study outcomes and limitations: Reports credit the classifier with highly specific, highly sensitive diagnosis of cytomegalovirus status.

Germline CDR1 and CDR2: MGHRA and YSYEKL. V lost 1 base, J lost 0 bases, and 7 bases lay in between. This CDR3 is built from 15 residues. Primers included in the PCR were 60 Vbeta and 13 Jbeta primers. The repertoire was sequenced with immunoSEQ multiplex PCR; TCRdb's copy has only in-frame clones and lacks some. This sample's table reports about 160,000 clones. The origin of this receptor is a woman aged 55-75 years in good health and CMV-seronegative. Sequencing was performed on PBMCs. The rearrangement joins TRBV4-1 to TRBJ2-1, with D possibly matching TRBD2 (5 bases). The CDR3 is CASSQVGSSYNEQFF. Written as DNA, the CDR3 is TGCGCCAGCAGCCAAGTGGGGAGCTCCTACAATGAGCAGTTCTTC.